The rows below give T cell receptor beta chains drawn from one sample of a study of blood T cell repertoires in COVID-19. Measured with immunoSEQ multiplex PCR; TCRdb has only the in-frame clones, and not every one. This table holds 200,000 or so clones, about 80% found once. Sequencing input: PBMCs or T cells enriched from blood (not recorded which). The receptors were gathered from a man between 35 and 55 years old who had recovered from COVID-19. Both conserved end residues are part of each CDR3. The order of the fields is V gene, J gene, clone size, D gene, CDR3 DNA, CDR3 protein. The D gene is left open where the match is weak. Expanded clones get a size class; other rows say once, few or many, or leave the size out.

>TRBV4-2|TRBJ2-5|.|TRBD2
TGTGCCAGCAGCCAACGCCCTAGCGGTAGGGGAGAGACCCAGTACTTC
CASSQRPSGRGETQYF
>TRBV11-2|TRBJ1-4|.|.
TGTGCCAGCAGCTTAGTAGTCGGTCGGGGGGCGGATGAAAAACTGTTTTTT
CASSLVVGRGADEKLFF
>TRBV21-1|TRBJ1-1|.|.
TGTGCCAGCTTAGGGACAGGGGCTTCCACTGAAGCTTTCTTT
CASLGTGASTEAFF
>TRBV19|TRBJ1-3|.|.
TGTGCCAGTAGTAGGAGCTCTGGAAACACCATATATTTT
CASSRSSGNTIYF
>TRBV4-1|TRBJ1-2|.|TRBD1
TGCGCCAGCAGCCCGAACGACAGGGGCTATGGCTACACCTTC
CASSPNDRGYGYTF
>TRBV7-9|TRBJ1-3|.|.
TGTGCCAGCAGCTTAGATATCTCTGGAAACACCATATATTTT
CASSLDISGNTIYF
>TRBV29-1|TRBJ2-7|once|.
TGCAGCGTTGATGCGCTCCCCACCCACGAGCAGTACTTC
CSVDALPTHEQYF
>TRBV7-9|TRBJ2-7|.|TRBD2
TGTGCCAGCAGCTTAGGGGTCGGCGGGGGTAGCTACGAGCAGTACTTC
CASSLGVGGGSYEQYF
>TRBV2|TRBJ1-5|.|.
TGTGCCAGCAGTGCCACAAACCCGCCCCAGCATTTT
CASSATNPPQHF
>TRBV7-8|TRBJ1-3|.|.
TGTGCCAGCAGCTCCAGGAGGGTTTCGGTGAACGGAAACACCATATATTTT
CASSSRRVSVNGNTIYF
>TRBV7-2|TRBJ2-1|.|.
TGTGCCAGCAGCTTACGGTGGGCCAGGGAATTTGAGCAGTTCTTC
CASSLRWAREFEQFF
>TRBV7-9|TRBJ1-1|.|.
TGTGCCAGCAGCCCTACCCCTGACAGGAACACTGAAGCTTTCTTT
CASSPTPDRNTEAFF
>TRBV11-3|TRBJ2-3|once|.
TGTGCCAGCAGCTTGACAGCAAGCACAGATACGCAGTATTTT
CASSLTASTDTQYF
>TRBV6-5|TRBJ1-1|.|TRBD1
TGTGCCAGCGTTTACAGGGGGCTTGACACTGAAGCTTTCTTT
CASVYRGLDTEAFF
>TRBV11-2|TRBJ2-7|.|TRBD1
TGTGCCAGCAGCTTAGTGGGGACAGGGTATCTCTACGAGCAGTACTTC
CASSLVGTGYLYEQYF
>TRBV18|TRBJ2-3|.|TRBD2
TGTGCCAGCTCATCCGGACTAGTCCCGGATACGCAGTATTTT
CASSSGLVPDTQYF
>TRBV28|TRBJ1-5|.|.
TGTGCCACTAAAGGTCAGGGAAATAGCAATCAGCCCCAGCATTTT
CATKGQGNSNQPQHF